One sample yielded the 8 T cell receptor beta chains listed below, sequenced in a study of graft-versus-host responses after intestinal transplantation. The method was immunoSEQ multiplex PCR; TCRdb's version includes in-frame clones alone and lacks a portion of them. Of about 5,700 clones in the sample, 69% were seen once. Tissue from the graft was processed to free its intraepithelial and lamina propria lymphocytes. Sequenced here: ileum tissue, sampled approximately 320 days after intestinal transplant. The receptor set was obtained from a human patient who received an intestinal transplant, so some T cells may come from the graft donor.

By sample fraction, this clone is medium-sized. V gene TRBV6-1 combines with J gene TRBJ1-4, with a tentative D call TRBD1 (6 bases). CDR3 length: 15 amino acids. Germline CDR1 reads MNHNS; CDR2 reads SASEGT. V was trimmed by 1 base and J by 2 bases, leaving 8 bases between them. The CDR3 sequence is CASSEVGGTNEKLFF. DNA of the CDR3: TGTGCCAGCAGTGAAGTGGGGGGCACTAATGAAAAACTGTTTTTT.

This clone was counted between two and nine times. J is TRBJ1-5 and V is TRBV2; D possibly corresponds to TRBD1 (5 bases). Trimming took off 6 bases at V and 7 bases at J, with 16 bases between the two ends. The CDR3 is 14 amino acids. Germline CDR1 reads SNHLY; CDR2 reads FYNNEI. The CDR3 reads CASRDTGMGQPQHF. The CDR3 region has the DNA TGTGCCAGCAGAGACACAGGAATGGGACAGCCCCAGCATTTT.

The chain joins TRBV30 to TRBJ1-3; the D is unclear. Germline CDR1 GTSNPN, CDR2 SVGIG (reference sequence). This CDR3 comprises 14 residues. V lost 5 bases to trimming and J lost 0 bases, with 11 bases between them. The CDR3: CAWGPITSGNTIYF. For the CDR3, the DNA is TGTGCCTGGGGCCCTATAACCTCTGGAAACACCATATATTTT.

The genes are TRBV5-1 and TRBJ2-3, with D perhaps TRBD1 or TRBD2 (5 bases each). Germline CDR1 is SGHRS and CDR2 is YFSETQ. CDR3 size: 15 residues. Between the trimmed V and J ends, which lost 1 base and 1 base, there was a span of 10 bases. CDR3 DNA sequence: TGCGCCAGCAGCTTGTCGGGGACCCGCACAGATACGCAGTATTTT. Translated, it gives CASSLSGTRTDTQYF.

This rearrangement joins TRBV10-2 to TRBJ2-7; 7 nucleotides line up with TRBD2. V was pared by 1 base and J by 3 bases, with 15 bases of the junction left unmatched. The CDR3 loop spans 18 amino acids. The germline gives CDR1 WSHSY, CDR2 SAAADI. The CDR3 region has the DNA TGCGCCAGCAGTGAGTGGGCGGCGGTTGAGGGGAGGGTCTACGAGCAGTACTTC. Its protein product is CASSEWAAVEGRVYEQYF.

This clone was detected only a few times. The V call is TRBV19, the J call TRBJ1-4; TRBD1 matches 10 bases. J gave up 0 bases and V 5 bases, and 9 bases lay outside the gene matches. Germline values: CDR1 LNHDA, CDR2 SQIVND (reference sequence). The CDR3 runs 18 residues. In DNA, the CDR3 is TGTGCCAGTAGTGACCGGACAGGGGGAGAGGCAACTAATGAAAAACTGTTTTTT. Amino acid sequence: CASSDRTGGEATNEKLFF.

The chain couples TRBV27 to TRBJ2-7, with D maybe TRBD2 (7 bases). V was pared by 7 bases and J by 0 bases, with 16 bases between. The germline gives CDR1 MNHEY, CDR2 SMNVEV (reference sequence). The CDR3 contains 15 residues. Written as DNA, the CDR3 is TGTGCCAGCACCACAGGGCGGGGGAGCTCCTACGAGCAGTACTTC. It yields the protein CASTTGRGSSYEQYF.

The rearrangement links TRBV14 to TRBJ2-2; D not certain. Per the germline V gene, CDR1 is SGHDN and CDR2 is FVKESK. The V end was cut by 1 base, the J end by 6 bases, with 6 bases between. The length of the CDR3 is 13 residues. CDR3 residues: CASSQAYAGELFF. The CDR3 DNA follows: TGTGCCAGCAGCCAAGCATATGCCGGGGAGCTGTTTTTT.